This T cell receptor (beta chain) was sequenced during a study of persistence of HIV-infected CD4 T cells. Germline CDR1 reads MNHEY; CDR2 reads SVGAGI. Trimming removed 7 bases from V and 2 bases from J; junction bases left unmatched: 6. This CDR3 region has 14 residues. The libraries were made with immunoSEQ version 4 in survey mode. This table comes from immunoSEQ multiplex PCR, and its TCRdb copy is limited to in-frame clones, with some not included. The data show about 37,000 clones, with 80% to 90% seen just once and approximately 1.3% held by the top ten. To note about this clone: Its specificity is unknown.

Nonspecific anti-CD3/anti-CD28 bead stimulation represents the broad CD4+ T cell repertoire. Responding CD4+ T cells were sorted by upregulation of both CD40 ligand and CD69. These HIV-1-infected adults initiated suppressive ART in chronic infection. Before stimulation, PBMCs underwent CD8+ T cell depletion. Anti-CD28/CD49d costimulation, CD40-blocking antibody and enfuvirtide were given to CD8-depleted PBMCs for 15 to 20 hours. The sequenced sample was CD4+ T cells sorted from PBMCs after roughly 18-hour stimulation, obtained from a patient who received antiretroviral therapy. The chain combines TRBV6-5 with TRBJ2-3; 7 positions agree with TRBD1. This TCR came from an adult man with HIV who was CMV-seropositive. The CDR3: CASTRDSPTDTQYF. CDR3 DNA sequence: TGTGCCAGCACCCGGGACAGCCCCACAGATACGCAGTATTTT.